Following are 25 T cell receptor beta chains from one sample sequenced in a study of blood T cell repertoires in COVID-19. Libraries were prepared by immunoSEQ multiplex PCR; TCRdb keeps only in-frame clonotypes and omits some of them. The sample carries about 210,000 clones, about 88% recorded once. Sequenced sample: PBMCs or T cells enriched from blood (not recorded which). These receptors originate from a woman between 40 and 55 years old in a cohort exposed to, infected with or recovered from COVID-19 (not recorded which).

The CDR3 is CASSIAGKDNSPLHF. The CDR3 coding sequence is TGTGCCAGTAGTATAGCAGGGAAAGATAATTCACCCCTCCACTTT. The V gene is TRBV19, the J gene TRBJ1-6, with D possibly TRBD1 on 5 matching bases. CDR1 LNHDA and CDR2 SQIVND come from the germline V gene (reference sequence). The V and J ends lost 1 base and 5 bases respectively, with 9 bases between them. The CDR3 has 15 residues.

J is TRBJ1-5 and V is TRBV13, with TRBD1 matching 10 bases. This CDR3 has 13 residues. V trimming: 9 bases; J trimming: 7 bases; junction bases outside the gene matches: 6. CDR1 and CDR2 from the germline V gene are PRHDT and FYEKMQ (reference sequence). The chain's CDR3 is CASGQGVGQPQHF. The CDR3 nucleotides are TGTGCCAGTGGACAGGGGGTAGGGCAGCCCCAGCATTTT.

The rearrangement uses TRBV7-9 and TRBJ1-4; TRBD1 aligns across 8 bases. Germline-derived CDR1 and CDR2 are SEHNR and FQNEAQ (reference sequence). V shed 3 bases and J 8 bases; nucleotides not matched to a gene: 11. This CDR3 comprises 16 residues. DNA of the CDR3: TGTGCCAGCAGCTTGATCCCAGGGGGCCTTGGGGAAAAACTGTTTTTT. Amino acid sequence: CASSLIPGGLGEKLFF. Full variable domain (missing parts from reference TRBV7-9 and TRBJ1-4): DTGVSQNPRHKITKRGQNVTFRCDPISEHNRLYWYRQTLGQGPEFLTYFQNEAQLEKSRLLSDRFSAERPKGSFSTLEIQRTEQGDSAMYLCASSLIPGGLGEKLFFGSGTQLSVL.

The chain employs TRBV4-1 and TRBJ1-5; 7 bases match TRBD1. The CDR3 totals 16 residues. V lost 1 base to trimming and J lost 2 bases; unmatched junction nucleotides: 5. Looked up from germline, CDR1 is MGHRA and CDR2 is YSYEKL. CDR3 protein: CASSQVRTGGNQPQHF. CDR3 nucleotide sequence: TGCGCCAGCAGCCAAGTGAGGACAGGTGGCAATCAGCCCCAGCATTTT.

The rearrangement joins TRBV7-9 to TRBJ2-7, with TRBD2 matching over 8 bases. Losses at the gene ends were 5 bases for V and 5 bases for J; bases not matched to a gene: 8. This CDR3 comprises 14 residues. In germline, CDR1 is SEHNR, CDR2 FQNEAQ (reference sequence). CDR3 coding DNA: TGTGCCAGCAGCATCCGGGAGGGAAGGGACGAGCAGTACTTC. Its protein product is CASSIREGRDEQYF.

The J gene is TRBJ2-2, the V gene TRBV7-6; TRBD1 matches 8 bases. Per germline, CDR1 SGHVS and CDR2 FNYEAQ. Trimming cost V 2 bases and J 5 bases; bases outside gene matches: 7. The CDR3 runs 16 residues. The CDR3 DNA follows: TGTGCCAGCAGCTTATCTGGACAGGGATCGACCGGGGAGCTGTTTTTT. Translated, it gives CASSLSGQGSTGELFF. The variable domain in full, with the rest retrieved from reference TRBV7-6 and TRBJ2-2, is GAGVSQSPRYKVTKRGQDVALRCDPISGHVSLYWYRQALGQGPEFLTYFNYEAQQDKSGLPNDRFSAERPEGSISTLTIQRTEQRDSAMYRCASSLSGQGSTGELFFGEGSRLTVL.

The rearrangement links TRBV13 to TRBJ1-6; 8 bases match TRBD1. CDR1 PRHDT and CDR2 FYEKMQ come from the germline V gene (reference sequence). This CDR3 is built from 16 residues. V dropped 5 bases and J dropped 0; count of bases not matched to a gene: 3. Here the CDR3 reads CASSRDRLSYNSPLHF. DNA of the CDR3: TGTGCCAGCAGCCGGGACAGGCTCTCCTATAATTCACCCCTCCACTTT.

This sequence joins TRBV28 and TRBJ2-7; tentative D call: TRBD1 (5 bases). V dropped 0 bases and J dropped 12 bases, with 12 bases sitting between them. CDR3 length equals 12 residues. Looked up from germline, CDR1 is MDHEN and CDR2 is SYDVKM. The CDR3 protein is CASSLWDTARYF. CDR3 nucleotide sequence: TGTGCCAGCAGTTTATGGGACACCGCTAGGTACTTC.

This clone was observed once. This chain uses TRBV25-1 with TRBJ1-1; D unresolved. Germline values: CDR1 MGHDK, CDR2 SYGVNS. With 6 bases removed from V and 3 bases from J, the gap between germline ends came to 8 bases. This CDR3 is built from 12 residues. DNA of the CDR3: TGTGCCAGCAGGGTCGGGGACACTGAAGCTTTCTTT. Its protein product is CASRVGDTEAFF.

CDR3 nucleotides: TGTGCCAGCAGCTTAAATCGGGGTGGCAATCAGCCCCAGCATTTT. It encodes CASSLNRGGNQPQHF. This rearrangement joins TRBV5-8 to TRBJ1-5; D gene unclear. Germline CDR1 and CDR2: SGHTS and YDEGEE. The CDR3 extends over 15 amino acids. Trimming removed 2 bases from V and 2 bases from J, with 11 bases in between.

This sequence joins TRBV7-6 and TRBJ1-6; 9 positions match TRBD1. This CDR3 comprises 15 residues. CDR1 and CDR2 from the germline V gene are SGHVS and FNYEAQ. V was pared by 5 bases and J by 9 bases, with 8 bases of the junction left unmatched. Here the CDR3 DNA reads TGTGCCAGCAGCGGGGGACAGGGTGAGAGTTCACCCCTCCACTTT. Translation: CASSGGQGESSPLHF.

V is TRBV19 and J is TRBJ2-7; TRBD2 might be the D (6 bases). The germline V gene has CDR1 LNHDA and CDR2 SQIVND (reference sequence). Trimming removed 7 bases from V and 6 bases from J, with 13 bases in between. This CDR3 region has 12 residues. CDR3 coding DNA: TGTGCCAGTATCGGGGGTCCTGGCGAGCAGTACTTC. This gives the protein CASIGGPGEQYF.

The rearrangement joins TRBV19 to TRBJ1-1; D perhaps matches TRBD1 (5 bases). The CDR3 extends over 14 amino acids. Trimming pared 1 base from V and 0 bases from J, leaving 6 bases between. Germline CDR1 is LNHDA and CDR2 is SQIVND (reference sequence). This chain's CDR3 is CASSIGGVNTEAFF. CDR3 coding DNA: TGTGCCAGTAGTATAGGGGGGGTGAACACTGAAGCTTTCTTT.

In its sample, this clone was seen once. The chain carries TRBV7-9 and TRBJ2-7; D remains ambiguous. The ends were cut back, 4 bases at V and 4 bases at J, with 14 bases in the middle. The CDR3 totals 14 residues. Germline assignment: CDR1 SEHNR and CDR2 FQNEAQ (reference sequence). The CDR3 DNA is TGTGCCAGCAGCTCCTGGTCCATCGGGTACGAGCAGTACTTC. Protein product: CASSSWSIGYEQYF.

This clone was recorded only once. V usage is TRBV5-4 and J usage is TRBJ2-3, with 10 positions matching TRBD2. Trimming removed 6 bases from V and 1 base from J; junction bases left unmatched: 8. Per germline, CDR1 SGHNT and CDR2 YYREEE (reference sequence). The CDR3 totals 16 residues. The CDR3 loop is CASTPAGGAGTDTQYF. The CDR3 DNA is TGTGCCAGCACCCCAGCGGGGGGGGCGGGCACAGATACGCAGTATTTT.

J is TRBJ2-1 and V is TRBV4-1; 10 bases agree with TRBD1. This CDR3 region has 17 residues. V lost 1 base and J lost 8; bases outside the gene matches: 11. Looked up from germline, CDR1 is MGHRA and CDR2 is YSYEKL. The CDR3 nucleotides are TGCGCCAGCAGCCAAGCCGGGACAGGGGTCCGGGTCTATGAGCAGTTCTTC. The encoded protein is CASSQAGTGVRVYEQFF.

The V and J genes are TRBV16 and TRBJ2-7; a weak D match, TRBD2 (5 bases). Germline values: CDR1 KGHSY, CDR2 FQNENV. CDR3 size: 14 residues. With 2 bases removed from V and 2 bases from J, the gap between germline ends came to 10 bases. The CDR3 DNA sequence: TGTGCCAGCAGCCAAGTCGCGGGTCCCTACGAGCAGTACTTC. It is translated as CASSQVAGPYEQYF.

This chain connects TRBV5-6 to TRBJ1-2, with 7 bases identical to TRBD1. Germline V gene sequence: CDR1 SGHDT, CDR2 YYEEEE. The CDR3 is 17 residues long. Trimming cost V 4 bases and J 3 bases; bases outside gene matches: 15. DNA of the CDR3: TGTGCCAGCAGCCGGGTCCCGACAGGGAGGCACGACTATGGCTACACCTTC. Protein sequence: CASSRVPTGRHDYGYTF.

As regards this clone: With only one base between it and a far larger clone, this is likely a read error. The rearrangement uses TRBV7-9 and TRBJ2-7; possibly TRBD2 for D (5 bases). V was cut by 2 bases and J by 4 bases, with 6 bases left in between. Germline loops: CDR1 SEHNR, CDR2 FQNEAQ (reference sequence). This CDR3 is built from 12 residues. CDR3 sequence (DNA): TGTGCCAGCAGCTTAAGACTATACGAGCAGTACTTC. This sequence encodes CASSLRLYEQYF. Together with reference TRBV7-9 and TRBJ2-7, the CDR3 gives the full variable domain: DTGVSQNPRHKITKRGQNVTFRCDPISEHNRLYWYRQTLGQGPEFLTYFQNEAQLEKSRLLSDRFSAERPKGSFSTLEIQRTEQGDSAMYLCASSLRLYEQYFGPGTRLTVT.

This chain links TRBV7-8 with TRBJ1-3, with unresolved D. The germline V and J ends were trimmed by 5 bases and 4 bases, with 6 bases remaining between them. The CDR3 length is 12 residues. Germline V gene data show CDR1 as SGHVS and CDR2 as FQNEAQ. CDR3 sequence reads: CASSHGGNTIYF. CDR3 nucleotide sequence: TGTGCCAGCAGCCACGGGGGAAACACCATATATTTT.

The rearrangement links TRBV5-1 to TRBJ1-3; 8 bases are shared with TRBD1. Looked up from germline, CDR1 is SGHRS and CDR2 is YFSETQ. The trim removed 2 bases at V and 2 bases at J, leaving 6 bases unmatched. This CDR3 region has 16 residues. DNA for the CDR3: TGCGCCAGCAGCTTAACTGGACAGGGAACTGGAAACACCATATATTTT. Encoded protein: CASSLTGQGTGNTIYF.

This clone was detected only once. The chain links TRBV27 to TRBJ2-1; 10 positions match TRBD2. V gave up 4 bases and J gave up 9 bases; unmatched junction bases: 6. Germline-derived CDR1 and CDR2 are MNHEY and SMNVEV (reference sequence). This CDR3 has 14 amino acids. CDR3 DNA: TGTGCCAGCAGTTCGGGACTAGCGATTAGTGAGCAGTTCTTC. Protein product: CASSSGLAISEQFF.

The chain carries TRBV27 and TRBJ2-7, with a possible D match to TRBD2 (6 bases). V was pared by 3 bases and J by 3 bases, with 12 bases between. CDR3 size: 14 residues. Per the germline V gene, CDR1 is MNHEY and CDR2 is SMNVEV (reference sequence). Written as DNA, the CDR3 is TGTGCCAGCAGTTTCGGACTGCGGGGCTACGAGCAGTACTTC. Translated: CASSFGLRGYEQYF.

CDR3 DNA sequence: TGTGCCAGCAGTGAAAGGTCACAGGGGACATCACCCCTCCACTTT. This gives the protein CASSERSQGTSPLHF. This chain links TRBV6-1 with TRBJ1-6, with TRBD1 matching 7 bases. The CDR3 runs 15 residues. Trimming at V came to 2 bases and at J to 10 bases, leaving 8 bases not matched to a gene. The germline CDR1 and CDR2 sequences are MNHNS and SASEGT.

The chain links TRBV7-6 to TRBJ1-1; D unresolved. The CDR3 has 16 amino acids. Trimming cost V 5 bases and J 2 bases, with 18 bases left between them. Per the germline V gene, CDR1 is SGHVS and CDR2 is FNYEAQ. The CDR3 is CASSPGLPRGNTEAFF. CDR3 coding DNA: TGTGCCAGCAGCCCCGGCCTACCCCGGGGAAACACTGAAGCTTTCTTT.